The 3 T cell receptor beta chains in this list originate from one sample, sequenced in a study of cytomegalovirus exposure and HLA in healthy donors. Primers: 60 Vbeta forward and 13 Jbeta reverse. Some clones are missing from TCRdb's copy, which holds only in-frame ones; the method was immunoSEQ multiplex PCR. The sample carries 55,000 to 70,000 clones, about 80% recorded once. The sample consisted of PBMCs. Every receptor here comes from a human donor in good health.

This clone showed up just once. J is TRBJ2-3 and V is TRBV2, with 7 bases fitting TRBD2. Losses at the gene ends were 7 bases for V and 5 bases for J; bases not matched to a gene: 9. Per the germline V gene, CDR1 is SNHLY and CDR2 is FYNNEI. The CDR3 has 14 residues. The DNA of the CDR3 is TGTGCCAGCAAGCGGGATGGAGGTGGAGATACGCAGTATTTT. Amino acid sequence: CASKRDGGGDTQYF.

The chain links TRBV9 to TRBJ2-6; possibly TRBD1 for D (6 bases). The germline V gene has CDR1 SGDLS and CDR2 YYNGEE. The V end lost 0 bases, the J end lost 0 bases, and 16 bases lay between the germline ends. This CDR3 comprises 19 residues. The CDR3 spells CASSVVVPGDHSGANVLTF. CDR3 bases: TGTGCCAGCAGCGTAGTTGTACCAGGGGATCACTCTGGGGCCAACGTCCTGACTTTC.

The rearrangement joins TRBV7-8 to TRBJ2-2; 7 bases map to TRBD2. V lost 5 bases and J lost 0; bases outside the gene matches: 21. The CDR3 loop spans 21 amino acids. The germline CDR1 and CDR2 sequences are SGHVS and FQNEAQ. CDR3 DNA: TGTGCCAGCAGCACCCAAGCCGCGGTGTGGGCGGGGGATGCGAACACCGGGGAGCTGTTTTTT. It is translated as CASSTQAAVWAGDANTGELFF. Supplemented by reference TRBV7-8 and TRBJ2-2, the full variable domain reads GAGVSQSPRYKVAKRGQDVALRCDPISGHVSLFWYQQALGQGPEFLTYFQNEAQLDKSGLPSDRFFAERPEGSVSTLKIQRTQQEDSAVYLCASSTQAAVWAGDANTGELFFGEGSRLTVL.